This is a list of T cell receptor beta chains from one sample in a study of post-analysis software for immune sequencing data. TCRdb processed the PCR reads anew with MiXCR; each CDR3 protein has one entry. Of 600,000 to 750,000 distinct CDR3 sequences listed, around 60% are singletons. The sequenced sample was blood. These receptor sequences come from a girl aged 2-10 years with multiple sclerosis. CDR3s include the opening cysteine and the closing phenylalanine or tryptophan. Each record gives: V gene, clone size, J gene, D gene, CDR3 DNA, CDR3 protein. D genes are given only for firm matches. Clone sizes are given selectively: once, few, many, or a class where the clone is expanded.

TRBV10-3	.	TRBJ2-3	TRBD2	TGTGCCATCAGTGGAAGGCCTGGGACTAGCAGGACAGATACGCAGTATTTT	CAISGRPGTSRTDTQYF
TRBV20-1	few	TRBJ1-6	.	TGCAGTGCTAGTCCGGCAGGAAGGGGAAATTCACCCCTCCACTTT	CSASPAGRGNSPLHF
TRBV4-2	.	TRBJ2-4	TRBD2	TGTGCCAGCAGCCAAGAATGGGCGGGAGCCCCCAAAAACATTCAGTACTTC	CASSQEWAGAPKNIQYF
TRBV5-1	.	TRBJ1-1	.	TGCGCCAGCAGCTTGACCGGGACTCAGAACACTGAAGCTTTCTTT	CASSLTGTQNTEAFF
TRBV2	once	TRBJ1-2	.	TGTGCCAGCATAGGAGGACAGAGATCCCTCTATGGCTACACCTTC	CASIGGQRSLYGYTF
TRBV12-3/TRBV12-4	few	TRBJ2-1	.	TGTGCCAGCAGTTTTGGGTCCCAGGCACAGGAGCAGTTCTTC	CASSFGSQAQEQFF
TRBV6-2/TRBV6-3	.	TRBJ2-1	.	TGTGCCAGCAGTCCCCCGGCGGAAGGAGATGAGCAGTTCTTC	CASSPPAEGDEQFF
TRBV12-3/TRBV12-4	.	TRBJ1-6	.	TGTGCCAGCAGTTTACAGAACAGTCACTCACCCCTCCACTTT	CASSLQNSHSPLHF
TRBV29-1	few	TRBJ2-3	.	TGCAGCGTTGATAGGGTAGCAGATACGCAGTATTTT	CSVDRVADTQYF
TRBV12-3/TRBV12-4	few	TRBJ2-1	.	TGTGCCAGCAGTCCCGAGATTAATGAGCAGTTCTTC	CASSPEINEQFF
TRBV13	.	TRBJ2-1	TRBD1	TGTGCCAGCTTTATCCGGGACAGGAGTTACAATGAGCAGTTCTTC	CASFIRDRSYNEQFF
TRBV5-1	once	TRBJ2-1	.	TGCGCCAGCAGCAACCCCCTCGAGAGCTCCTACAATGAGCAGTTCTTC	CASSNPLESSYNEQFF
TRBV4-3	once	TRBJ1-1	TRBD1	TGCGCCAGCAGCACCATCCGGGACAGACGGGAGGGGGCTTTCTTT	CASSTIRDRREGAFF
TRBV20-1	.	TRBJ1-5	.	TGCAGTGCTAGTAAGGAATATAGCAATCAGCCCCAGCATTTT	CSASKEYSNQPQHF
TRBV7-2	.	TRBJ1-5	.	TGTGCCAGCAGCTTAGGAGAGGGCAGGAACAATCAGCCCCAGCATTTT	CASSLGEGRNNQPQHF
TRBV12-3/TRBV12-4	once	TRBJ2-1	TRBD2	TGTGCCAGCAGCTCCCTCCCACGGGGGGTAAATGAGCAGTTCTTC	CASSSLPRGVNEQFF
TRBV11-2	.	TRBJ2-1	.	TGTGCCAGCAGCCCCGGTTGGACGTCCTACAATGAGCAGTTCTTC	CASSPGWTSYNEQFF
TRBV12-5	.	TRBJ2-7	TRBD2	TGTGCTAGTGGTACCCTACTAGCGGGGAGCTCCTACGAGCAGTACTTC	CASGTLLAGSSYEQYF
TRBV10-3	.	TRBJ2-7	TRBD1	TGTGCCATGGCCGGGACAGACTACGAGCAGTACTTC	CAMAGTDYEQYF
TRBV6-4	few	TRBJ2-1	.	TGTGCCAGCAGTGACGCCTTATACAATGAGCAGTTCTTC	CASSDALYNEQFF
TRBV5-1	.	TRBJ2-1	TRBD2	TGCGCCAGCAGCTTGGCTCTCGGGCTAGCGGGGGGGGGCTCCTACAATGAGCAGTTCTTC	CASSLALGLAGGGSYNEQFF
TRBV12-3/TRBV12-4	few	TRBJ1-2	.	TGTGCCAGCAGTTTTTCCGGGGGGTACTATGGCTACACCTTC	CASSFSGGYYGYTF
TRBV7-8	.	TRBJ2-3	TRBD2	TGTGCCAGCAGCTTAGGGGATGGGGGACTAGCGGGATCGGATACGCAGTATTTT	CASSLGDGGLAGSDTQYF
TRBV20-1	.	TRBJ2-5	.	TGCAGTGCTAGAGGCGAGGAGACCCAGTACTTC	CSARGEETQYF
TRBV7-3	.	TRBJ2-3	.	TGTGCCAGCAGCTTAACGGTCTCCTACACAGATACGCAGTATTTT	CASSLTVSYTDTQYF
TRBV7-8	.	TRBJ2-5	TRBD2	TGTGCCAGCAGCTTCGGACTAGCGGGAGAACTGGAGACCCAGTACTTC	CASSFGLAGELETQYF
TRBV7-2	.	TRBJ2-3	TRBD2	TGTGCCAGCAGCTTAGGGGCTAGGCTAGCGGGGAGGGATACGCAGTATTTT	CASSLGARLAGRDTQYF
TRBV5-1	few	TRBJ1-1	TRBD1	TGCGCCAGCAGCTTCGCCGGGACAGGGTCGAGTGAAGCTTTCTTT	CASSFAGTGSSEAFF
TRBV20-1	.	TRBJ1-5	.	TGCAGTGCTAGAGAGGGAGGGAGCAATCAGCCCCAGCATTTT	CSAREGGSNQPQHF
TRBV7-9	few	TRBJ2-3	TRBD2	TGTGCCAGCAGCCAGGCCCTTAGCGGGGCTCCGACAGATACGCAGTATTTT	CASSQALSGAPTDTQYF
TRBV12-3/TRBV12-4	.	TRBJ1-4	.	TGTGCCAGCAGTTTTAAGGATGGAAAACTGTTTTTT	CASSFKDGKLFF
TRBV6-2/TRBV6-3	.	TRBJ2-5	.	TGTGCCAGCAGTCAGCGGCAGGAACAAGAGACCCAGTACTTC	CASSQRQEQETQYF
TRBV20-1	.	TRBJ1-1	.	TGTGGGGGGGGGTGGGCGCGTGAAGCTTTCTTT	CGGGWAREAFF
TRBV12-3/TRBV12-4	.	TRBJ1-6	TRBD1	TGTGCCAGCACCGGGACAGCACAATCACCCCTCCACTTT	CASTGTAQSPLHF
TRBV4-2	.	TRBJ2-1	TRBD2	TGTGCCAGCAGCCAACCCATTAGCGGGAGGGCCGAGGGTGAGCAGTTCTTC	CASSQPISGRAEGEQFF
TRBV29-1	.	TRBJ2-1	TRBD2	TGCAGCGCGGCCGGGACTAGCGGATTATACAATGAGCAGTTCTTC	CSAAGTSGLYNEQFF
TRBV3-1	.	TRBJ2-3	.	TGTGCCAGCAGCCAATTTTCTCGGAGCACACATACGCAGTATTTT	CASSQFSRSTHTQYF
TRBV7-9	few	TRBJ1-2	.	TGTGCCAGCACCCCACGGGACCTTTATGGCTACACCTTC	CASTPRDLYGYTF
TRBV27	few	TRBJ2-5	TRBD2	TGTGCCAGCAGTTCGACTAGCGGGGCTTGGACCCAGTACTTC	CASSSTSGAWTQYF
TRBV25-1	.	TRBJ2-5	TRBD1	TGTGCCAGCAGTGAATCCAGGGGGCGCCTTAACCAAGGGACCCAGTACTTC	CASSESRGRLNQGTQYF
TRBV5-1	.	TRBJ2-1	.	TGCGCCAGCAGCTTGGATCCCGGACCTTCCTACAATGAGCAGTTCTTC	CASSLDPGPSYNEQFF
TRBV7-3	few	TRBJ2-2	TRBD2	TGTGCCAGCAGCCCTAAGGGGGTTAAAAGACTAGCGGGAGACACCGGGGAGCTGTTTTTT	CASSPKGVKRLAGDTGELFF
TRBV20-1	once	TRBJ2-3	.	TGCAGTGCCACCGACGATACGCAGTATTTT	CSATDDTQYF
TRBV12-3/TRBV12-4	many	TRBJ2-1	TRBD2	TGTGCCAGCAGCTTAGCGGGAGGGCCCTACAATGAGCAGTTCTTC	CASSLAGGPYNEQFF
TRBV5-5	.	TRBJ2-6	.	TGTGCCAGCAGCTTGGTTTTGAGTTCAGGGGCCAACGTCCTGACTTTC	CASSLVLSSGANVLTF
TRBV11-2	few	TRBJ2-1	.	TGTGCCAGCAGCTTAGTAGGGCCATACAATGAGCAGTTCTTC	CASSLVGPYNEQFF